This T cell receptor (beta chain) was captured by sequencing in a study of blood T cell repertoires in COVID-19. About the study: From the United States, Italy and Spain came samples of acute and convalescent COVID-19. Nucleic acid was either cDNA or gDNA, and it came from T cells, B-cell-depleted T cells, or PBMCs.

CDR1 and CDR2 (germline): MGHDK, SYGVNS. With 1 base removed from V and 1 base from J, the gap between germline ends came to 8 bases. The CDR3 length is 14 residues. Original processing methods: Reference gene primer amplification gave nucleated cell count estimates. The repertoire was sequenced with immunoSEQ multiplex PCR; TCRdb's copy has only in-frame clones and lacks some. V and J calls and clone size are those listed in that table; D and trimming were worked out from the DNA. The table includes 130,000 to 150,000 clones, about 80% detected once. The TCR sequence derives from a man aged 70 or older who had recovered from COVID-19. This chain links TRBV25-1 with TRBJ2-7; D is ambiguous. Material: peripheral blood. The CDR3 reads CASSESYLSYEQYF. CDR3 DNA: TGTGCCAGCAGTGAATCGTATTTGTCCTACGAGCAGTACTTC.